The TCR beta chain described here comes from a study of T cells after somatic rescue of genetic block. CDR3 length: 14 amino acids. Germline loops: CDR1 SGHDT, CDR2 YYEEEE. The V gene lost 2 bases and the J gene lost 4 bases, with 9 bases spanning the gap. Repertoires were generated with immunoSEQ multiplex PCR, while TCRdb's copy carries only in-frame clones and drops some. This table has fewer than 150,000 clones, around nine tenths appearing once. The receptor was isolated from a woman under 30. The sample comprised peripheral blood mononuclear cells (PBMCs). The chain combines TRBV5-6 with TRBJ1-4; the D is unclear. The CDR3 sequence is CASSLPGINEKLFF. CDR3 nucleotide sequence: TGTGCCAGCAGCTTACCCGGAATTAATGAAAAACTGTTTTTT.